This T cell receptor (beta chain) comes out of a study of regulatory T cells in long-lasting Graves disease. Concerning this clonotype: What it binds is unknown.

The time point: newly diagnosed GD, antithyroid drugs for less than 3 months. PBMCs provided the RNA from which the TCR library was made. Investigators prepared the TCR beta libraries by applying iRepertoire HTBI primers and Arm-PCR of CDR3 regions. Each CDR3 protein gets one entry after TCRdb re-called the multiplex PCR reads with MiXCR. The table records about 500,000 distinct CDR3 sequences, 15% to 20% of them present only once. Findings and limits, study-wide: TCR diversity in persistent Graves' patients was below that of newly diagnosed ones. Among samples with persistent disease, TRBV28, TRBJ1-2 and TRBJ2-5 were favored.

The trim removed 0 bases at V and 2 bases at J, leaving 7 bases unmatched. This CDR3 spans 17 amino acids. Per the germline V gene, CDR1 is MNHEY and CDR2 is SMNVEV (reference sequence). The same specimen was also included in a second study, on T cells in Graves' hyperthyroidism and ophthalmopathy. From that second work: Graves' hyperthyroidism was deemed stable absent ophthalmopathy progression within 18 months.

The sequences come from peripheral blood mononuclear cells (PBMCs), collected at new diagnosis, from a patient treated with antithyroid drugs. This sequence joins TRBV27 and TRBJ2-1; 7 bases match TRBD2. This clonotype originated in a man aged 40-49 years with Graves disease. CDR3 sequence reads: CASSLSHPREPYNEQFF. CDR3 nucleotide sequence: TGTGCCAGCAGTTTATCGCATCCGCGGGAGCCCTACAATGAGCAGTTCTTC.